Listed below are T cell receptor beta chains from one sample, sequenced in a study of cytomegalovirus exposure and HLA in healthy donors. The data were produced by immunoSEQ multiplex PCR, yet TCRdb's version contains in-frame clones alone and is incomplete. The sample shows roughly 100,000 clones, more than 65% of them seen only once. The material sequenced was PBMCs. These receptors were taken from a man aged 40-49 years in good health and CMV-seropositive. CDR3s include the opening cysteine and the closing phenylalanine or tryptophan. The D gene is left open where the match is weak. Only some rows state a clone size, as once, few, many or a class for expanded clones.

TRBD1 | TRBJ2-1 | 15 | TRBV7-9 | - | TGTTCCAGCAGCAGCAGGGACAGGGCCTACAATGAGCAGTTCTTC | CSSSSRDRAYNEQFF
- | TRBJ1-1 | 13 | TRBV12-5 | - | TGTGCTAGTGGTCCGGGTCCGTACACTGAAGCTTTCTTT | CASGPGPYTEAFF
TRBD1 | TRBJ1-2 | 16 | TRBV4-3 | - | TGCGCCAGCAGCCAAGACTCGACAGGGGGCTTGGGTGGCTACACCTTC | CASSQDSTGGLGGYTF
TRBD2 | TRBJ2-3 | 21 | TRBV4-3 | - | TGCGCCAGCAGCCAAGGAGGGGCCGGACTAGCGGGGGGGCCGGACACAGATACGCAGTATTTT | CASSQGGAGLAGGPDTDTQYF
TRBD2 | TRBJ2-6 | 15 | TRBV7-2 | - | TGTGCCAGCAGCTCCAGGGAGGGAGGGGCCAACGTCCTGACTTTC | CASSSREGGANVLTF
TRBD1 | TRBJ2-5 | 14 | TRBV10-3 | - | TGTGCCATCAGTGCGACAGGGGGTGGAGAGACCCAGTACTTC | CAISATGGGETQYF
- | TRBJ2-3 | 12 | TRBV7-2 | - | TGTGCCAGCAGCCGGGGGGCGGATACGCAGTATTTT | CASSRGADTQYF
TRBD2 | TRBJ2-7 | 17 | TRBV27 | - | TGTGCCAGCAGTACCGGGGTAGCGGGAGGGCCCGGTTACGAGCAGTACTTC | CASSTGVAGGPGYEQYF
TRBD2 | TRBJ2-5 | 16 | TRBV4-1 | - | TGCGCCAGCAGCCGGGTGGTGACTAGCCGGGTGGAGACCCAGTACTTC | CASSRVVTSRVETQYF
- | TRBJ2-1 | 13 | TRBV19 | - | TGTGCCAGTAGTGTTGGACAGACTAATGAGCAGTTCTTC | CASSVGQTNEQFF
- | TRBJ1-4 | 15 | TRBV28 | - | TGTGCCAGCCGCCGGCCCAGGGTATTTGGGGAAAAACTGTTTTTT | CASRRPRVFGEKLFF
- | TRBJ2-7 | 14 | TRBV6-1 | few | TGTGCCAGCGGCCTCTATTGGGGTGAGGGCGAGCAGTACTTC | CASGLYWGEGEQYF
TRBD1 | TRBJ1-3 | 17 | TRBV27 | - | TGTGCCAGCAGTCCCTCAGGCAGGGGGCCCCCTGGAAACACCATATATTTT | CASSPSGRGPPGNTIYF
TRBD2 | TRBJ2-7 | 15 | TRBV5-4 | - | TGTGCCAGCAGCCTTCGGGGACTAGCGGGAGGTGAGCAGTACTTC | CASSLRGLAGGEQYF
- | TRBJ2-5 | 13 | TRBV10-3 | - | TGTGCCATCAGTGAGTACAGGGAAGAGACCCAGTACTTC | CAISEYREETQYF
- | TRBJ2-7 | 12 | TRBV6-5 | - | TGTGCCAGTTCCGGGACAAGCTACGAGCAGTACTTC | CASSGTSYEQYF
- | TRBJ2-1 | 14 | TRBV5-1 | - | TGCGCCAGCAGCCGGGACTTGTCCACGAATGAGCAGTTCTTC | CASSRDLSTNEQFF
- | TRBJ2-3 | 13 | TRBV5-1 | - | TGCGCCAGCGGAAGGGGGTACGGAGATACGCAGTATTTT | CASGRGYGDTQYF